The clone carrying this T cell receptor (beta chain) was found once. Antigen specificity is unknown. The data are from a study of long-term antiretroviral therapy in people with HIV. Study at large: The oldest samples precede the 2015 immediate-ART recommendation by about a decade.

The libraries were made with immunoSEQ v3.0 at survey level. Libraries were prepared by immunoSEQ multiplex PCR; TCRdb keeps only in-frame clonotypes and omits some of them. The sample has about 25,000 clones; 93% are singletons. The V end lost 2 bases, the J end lost 5 bases, and 15 bases lay between the germline ends. The germline V gene encodes CDR1 PRHDT and CDR2 FYEKMQ (reference sequence). The CDR3 is made up of 15 amino acids. Before DNA extraction, roughly 0.9-10 million cryopreserved PBMC were held in the samples. Overall study findings and caveats: Despite increasing after ART, diversity remained lower than that of transplant donor controls. Versus controls, repertoires in people with HIV had narrower CDR3 length ranges.

The V gene is TRBV13, the J gene TRBJ1-1, with a possible D match to TRBD1 (5 bases). This sample comprised unsorted PBMCs, obtained 7.6 years after starting antiretroviral therapy. This clonotype was sampled from a woman between 40 and 50 years old with HIV. The CDR3 region has the DNA TGTGCCAGCAGCTTATTCTCAGGGAGGGGTACTGAAGCTTTCTTT. This encodes CASSLFSGRGTEAFF.